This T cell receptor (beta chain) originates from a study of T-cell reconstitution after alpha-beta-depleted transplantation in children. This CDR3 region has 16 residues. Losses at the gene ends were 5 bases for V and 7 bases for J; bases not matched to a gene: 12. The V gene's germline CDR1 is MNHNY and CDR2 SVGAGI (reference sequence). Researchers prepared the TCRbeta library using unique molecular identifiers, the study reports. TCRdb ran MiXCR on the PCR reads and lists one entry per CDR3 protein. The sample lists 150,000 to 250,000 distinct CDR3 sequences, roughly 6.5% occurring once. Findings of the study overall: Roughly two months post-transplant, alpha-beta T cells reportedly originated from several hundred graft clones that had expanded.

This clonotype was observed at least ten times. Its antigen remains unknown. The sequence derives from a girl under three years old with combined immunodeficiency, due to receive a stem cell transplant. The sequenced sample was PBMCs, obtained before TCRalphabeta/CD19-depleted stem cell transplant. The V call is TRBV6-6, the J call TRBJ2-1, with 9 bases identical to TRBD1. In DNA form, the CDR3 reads TGTGCCAGCAGTCCTCTCCGACAGGGGGTGAGGAATGAGCAGTTCTTC. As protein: CASSPLRQGVRNEQFF.